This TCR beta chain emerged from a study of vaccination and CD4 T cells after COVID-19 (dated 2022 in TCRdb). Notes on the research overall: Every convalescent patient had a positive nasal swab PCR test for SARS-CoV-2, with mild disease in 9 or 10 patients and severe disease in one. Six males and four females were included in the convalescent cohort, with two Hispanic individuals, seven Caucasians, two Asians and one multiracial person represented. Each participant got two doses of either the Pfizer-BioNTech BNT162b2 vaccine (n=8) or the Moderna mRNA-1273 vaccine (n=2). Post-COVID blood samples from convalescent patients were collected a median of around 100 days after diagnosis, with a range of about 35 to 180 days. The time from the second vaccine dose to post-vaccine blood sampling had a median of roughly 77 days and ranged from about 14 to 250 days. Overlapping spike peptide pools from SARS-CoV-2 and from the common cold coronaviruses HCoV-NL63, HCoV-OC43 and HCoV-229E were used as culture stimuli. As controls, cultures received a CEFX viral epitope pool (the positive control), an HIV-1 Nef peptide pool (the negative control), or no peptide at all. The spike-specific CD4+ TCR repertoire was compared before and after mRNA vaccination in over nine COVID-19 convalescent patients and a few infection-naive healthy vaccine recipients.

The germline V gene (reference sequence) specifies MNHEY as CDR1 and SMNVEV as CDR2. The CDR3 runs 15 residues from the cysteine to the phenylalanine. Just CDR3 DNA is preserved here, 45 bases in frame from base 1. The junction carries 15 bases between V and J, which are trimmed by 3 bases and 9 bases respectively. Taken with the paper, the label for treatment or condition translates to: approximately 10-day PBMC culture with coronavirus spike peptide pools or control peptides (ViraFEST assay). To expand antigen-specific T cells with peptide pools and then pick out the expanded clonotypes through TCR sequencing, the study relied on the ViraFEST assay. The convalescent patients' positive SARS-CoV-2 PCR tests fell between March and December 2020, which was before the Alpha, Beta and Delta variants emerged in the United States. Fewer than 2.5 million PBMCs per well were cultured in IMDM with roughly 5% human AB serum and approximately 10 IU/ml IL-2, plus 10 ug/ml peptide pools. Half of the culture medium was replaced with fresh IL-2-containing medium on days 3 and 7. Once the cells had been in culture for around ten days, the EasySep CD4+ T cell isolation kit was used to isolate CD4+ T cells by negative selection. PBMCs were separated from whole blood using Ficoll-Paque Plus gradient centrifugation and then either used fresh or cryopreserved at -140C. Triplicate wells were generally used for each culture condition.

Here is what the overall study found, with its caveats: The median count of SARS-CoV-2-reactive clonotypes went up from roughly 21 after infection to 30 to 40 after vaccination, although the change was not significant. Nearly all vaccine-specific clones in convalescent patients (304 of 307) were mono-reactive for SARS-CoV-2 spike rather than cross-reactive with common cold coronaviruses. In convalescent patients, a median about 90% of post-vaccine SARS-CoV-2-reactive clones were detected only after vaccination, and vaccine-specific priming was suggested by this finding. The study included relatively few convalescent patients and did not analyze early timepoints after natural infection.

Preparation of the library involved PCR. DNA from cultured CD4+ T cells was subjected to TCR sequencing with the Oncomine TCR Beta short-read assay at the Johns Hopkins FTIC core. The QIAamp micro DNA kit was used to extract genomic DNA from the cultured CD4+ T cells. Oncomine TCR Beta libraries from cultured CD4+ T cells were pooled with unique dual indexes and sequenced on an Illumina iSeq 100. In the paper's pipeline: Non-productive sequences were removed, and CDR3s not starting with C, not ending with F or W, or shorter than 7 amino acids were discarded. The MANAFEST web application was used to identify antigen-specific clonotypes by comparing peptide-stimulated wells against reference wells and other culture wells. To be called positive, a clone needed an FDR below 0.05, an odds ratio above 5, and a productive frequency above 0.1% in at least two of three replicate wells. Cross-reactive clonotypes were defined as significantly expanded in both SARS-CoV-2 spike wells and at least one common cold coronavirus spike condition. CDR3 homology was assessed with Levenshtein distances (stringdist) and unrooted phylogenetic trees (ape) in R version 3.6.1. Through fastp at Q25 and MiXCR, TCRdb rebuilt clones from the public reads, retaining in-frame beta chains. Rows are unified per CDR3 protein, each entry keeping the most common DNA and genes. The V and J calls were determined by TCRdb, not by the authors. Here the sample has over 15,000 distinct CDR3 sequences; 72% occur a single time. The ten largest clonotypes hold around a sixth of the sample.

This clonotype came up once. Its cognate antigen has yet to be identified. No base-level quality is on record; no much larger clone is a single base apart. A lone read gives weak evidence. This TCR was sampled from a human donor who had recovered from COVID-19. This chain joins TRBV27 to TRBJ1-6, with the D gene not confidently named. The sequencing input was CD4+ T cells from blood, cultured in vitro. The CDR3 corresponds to CASSFQPPEISPLHF. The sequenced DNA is TGTGCCAGCAGTTTCCAGCCACCGGAGATTTCACCCCTCCACTTT.